The 4 T cell receptor beta chains presented below share a single source sample, sequenced in a study of T cell responses to AZD1222 COVID-19 vaccine. The protocol was immunoSEQ multiplex PCR, while the TCRdb copy is restricted to in-frame clones and leaves out a portion. The sample includes 150,000 to 200,000 clones, about 92% of them seen just once. Material: peripheral blood, obtained on day 0 of AZD1222 vaccination. These TCRs come from an adult in good health.

The chain couples TRBV5-3 to TRBJ2-5; 10 bases line up with TRBD2. TRBV5-3 is an open reading frame, and its role is uncertain. V dropped 10 bases and J dropped 3; count of bases not matched to a gene: 9. CDR3 length: 14 residues. CDR3 DNA: TGTGCCCCCGCCACTAGCGGGGAAAAAGAGACCCAGTACTTC. Translation gives CAPATSGEKETQYF.

The CDR3 here is CASSFAGAYGYTF. CDR3 DNA: TGTGCCAGCAGTTTCGCGGGGGCCTATGGCTACACCTTC. The rearrangement joins TRBV27 to TRBJ1-2; the D gene is possibly TRBD1 (6 bases). V was pared by 3 bases and J by 4 bases, with 9 bases between. The CDR3 extends over 13 amino acids. The germline V gene has CDR1 MNHEY and CDR2 SMNVEV (reference sequence).

This chain uses TRBV7-9 with TRBJ1-1, with 7 positions matching TRBD1. The CDR3 has 14 amino acids. The trim removed 6 bases at V and 7 bases at J, leaving 11 bases unmatched. CDR1 and CDR2 (germline): SEHNR, FQNEAQ (reference sequence). The CDR3 sequence is CASRIQGSRSEAFF. The CDR3 DNA reads TGTGCCAGCAGAATACAGGGGTCTCGGAGTGAAGCTTTCTTT.

V usage is TRBV5-6 and J usage is TRBJ2-7; a possible D gene is TRBD2 (5 bases). The CDR3 contains 14 residues. The V end was cut by 3 bases, the J end by 4 bases, with 14 bases between. Germline V gives CDR1 SGHDT, CDR2 YYEEEE. The CDR3 DNA is TGTGCCAGCAGCTATCCCTTCGGCGGGTACGAGCAGTACTTC. Translating gives CASSYPFGGYEQYF.